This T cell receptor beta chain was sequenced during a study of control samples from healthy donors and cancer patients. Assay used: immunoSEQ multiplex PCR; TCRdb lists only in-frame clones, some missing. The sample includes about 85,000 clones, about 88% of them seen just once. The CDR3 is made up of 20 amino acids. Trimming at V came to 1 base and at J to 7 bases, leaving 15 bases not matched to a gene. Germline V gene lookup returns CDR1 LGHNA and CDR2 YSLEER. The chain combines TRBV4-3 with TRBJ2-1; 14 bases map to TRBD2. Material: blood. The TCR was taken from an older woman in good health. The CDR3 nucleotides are TGCGCCAGCAGCCAAGCCGGCTCGACTAGCGGGAGGGCCCACGGTAATGAGCAGTTCTTC. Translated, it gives CASSQAGSTSGRAHGNEQFF.